The clone carrying this T cell receptor beta chain was counted between two and nine times. Its antigen is unknown. The data derive from a study of CD8+ T cells in alopecia areata. Study details: Tofacitinib continued for 6 to 18 months and was then withheld for 6 months. Findings and limits, study-wide: Many expanded lesional clones persisted in scalp and blood during tofacitinib. Having just one nonresponder leaves the connection between baseline CD8+ expansion and response unresolved. Treatment with tofacitinib significantly lowered scalp clonality and reduced expanded CD8+ clones among the top 100.

Treatment reported: oral pan-JAK inhibitor, 5-10 mg twice daily. RNA extraction was followed by reverse transcription into cDNA, which acted as the sequencing template. TCRdb's copy holds only in-frame clones and misses some; the assay was immunoSEQ multiplex PCR. The table shows roughly 210,000 clones, with 40% to 55% occurring only once. V was pared by 6 bases and J by 3 bases, with 3 bases of the junction left unmatched. Germline values: CDR1 SQVTM, CDR2 ANQGSEA. This CDR3 spans 13 amino acids. Sample: CD4+ T cells sorted from blood, taken at approximately week 39, from a patient treated with tofacitinib. The clonotype originates from a human donor with alopecia areata. This chain uses TRBV29-1 with TRBJ2-7; 12 bases line up with TRBD2. This CDR3 is CSVWGLAGYEQYF. The CDR3 region has the DNA TGCAGCGTCTGGGGACTAGCGGGCTACGAGCAGTACTTC.